This T cell receptor (beta chain) is from a study of glioma-infiltrating T cells. Using RNA template, CDR3s of TCR alpha and beta were amplified with iRepertoire arm-PCR. One entry per CDR3 protein, called by TCRdb with MiXCR from the multiplex PCR reads. The repertoire has roughly 42,000 distinct CDR3 sequences, about 22% of them found once; the top ten carry 5% to 6.5%. The CDR3 is made up of 13 amino acids. Germline values: CDR1 SQVTM, CDR2 ANQGSEA. Between the trimmed V and J ends, which lost 4 bases and 8 bases, there was a span of 15 bases. In this sample, this clonotype turned up once. Sequenced: glioma tissue, nonneoplastic brain tissue, or PBMCs (not recorded which). The gene calls are TRBV29-1 and TRBJ2-1; D tentatively reads TRBD1 or TRBD2 (6 bases each). This TCR derives from a human donor with low-grade glioma or glioblastoma, undergoing nonglioma brain surgery, or in good health (not recorded which). CDR3 bases: TGCAGCGTTGTGGAGGGGGGCCTAGATGAGCAGTTCTTC. It yields the protein CSVVEGGLDEQFF.